This TCR beta chain was found in a study of blood T cell repertoires in COVID-19. In the authors' methods: Estimated nucleated cell counts came from reference gene primer amplification. Here immunoSEQ multiplex PCR was the method, and the copy in TCRdb shows in-frame clones only, minus some. The V and J calls and clone size are taken from that table; D and trimming were inferred from the DNA. The table includes around 120,000 clones, roughly 90% detected once. Trimming took off 6 bases at V and 4 bases at J, with 13 bases between the two ends. The CDR3 length is 13 residues. The source is a human donor in a cohort sampled during active COVID-19. The specimen was peripheral blood. The genes are TRBV12-3 or TRBV12-4 and TRBJ2-7; D may be TRBD2 (6 bases). In nucleotides, the CDR3 is TGTGCCAGCAGCCCTACCCGGGGGTACGAGCAGTACTTC. It specifies CASSPTRGYEQYF.